The 8 T cell receptor beta chains below were found in one sample sequenced in a study of T cells in Graves' hyperthyroidism and ophthalmopathy. The CDR3 regions of TCR beta were amplified from RNA transcripts. Using the HTBI primer set, a first-round RT-PCR was run on the TCR CDR3. TCRdb ran MiXCR on the multiplex PCR reads and lists one entry per CDR3 protein. The repertoire holds about 600,000 distinct CDR3 sequences, with 13% to 15% as singletons. The sequencing input was blood. The receptors stem from a woman between 18 and 29 years old with Graves' ophthalmopathy.

In its sample, this clonotype was seen many times. The V gene is TRBV10-3, the J gene TRBJ1-3; 8 bases are a match to TRBD1. Trimming removed 6 bases from V and 3 bases from J; junction bases left unmatched: 4. Germline CDR1 reads ENHRY; CDR2 reads SYGVKD. This CDR3 is 14 amino acids long. The CDR3 spells CAIRKTGDGNTIYF. In DNA, the CDR3 is TGTGCCATCAGGAAGACAGGGGATGGAAACACCATATATTTT.

V and J are TRBV10-1 and TRBJ2-7; D is uncertain. Per the germline V gene, CDR1 is WNHNN and CDR2 is SYGVQD (reference sequence). The CDR3 is 14 amino acids. V was pared by 3 bases and J by 1 base, with 10 bases between. The CDR3 here is CASSEQFPSYEQYF. In nucleotides, the CDR3 is TGCGCCAGCAGTGAACAGTTTCCTTCCTACGAGCAGTACTTC.

This clonotype was recorded a few times. The V gene is TRBV6-6, the J gene TRBJ2-1; tentatively, D is TRBD2 (7 bases). CDR1 is MNHNY, CDR2 SVGAGI, per germline (reference sequence). Trimming took 2 bases from V and 5 from J, leaving 19 bases between them. CDR3 size: 17 residues. CDR3 region: CASSYVSGRGRDNEQFF. CDR3 bases: TGTGCCAGCAGTTACGTCTCCGGGCGGGGGCGAGACAATGAGCAGTTCTTC.

This clonotype was recorded many times. The chain is built from TRBV6-2 or TRBV6-3 and TRBJ2-7; D may correspond to TRBD1 or TRBD2 (5 bases each). The CDR3 has 15 residues. V shed 4 bases and J shed 0 bases, with 13 bases lying between them. Germline V gene lookup returns CDR1 MNHEY and CDR2 SVGEGT. The CDR3 bases are TGTGCCAGCAGTTTCCTAGGGACGGCCTCCTACGAGCAGTACTTC. It encodes CASSFLGTASYEQYF.

This sequence joins TRBV6-1 and TRBJ2-4; 15 bases are a match to TRBD2. In germline, CDR1 is MNHNS, CDR2 SASEGT. V dropped 6 bases and J dropped 7; count of bases not matched to a gene: 10. The CDR3 has 17 residues. The CDR3 loop reads CASSEPGLAGGWNIQYF. CDR3 bases: TGTGCCAGCAGCGAACCGGGACTAGCGGGAGGCTGGAACATTCAGTACTTC.

The rearrangement links TRBV7-8 to TRBJ1-1, with D uncertain. The CDR3 extends over 14 amino acids. The V end lost 2 bases, the J end lost 3 bases, and 10 bases lay between the germline ends. Germline V CDR1 and CDR2: SGHVS, FQNEAQ. The DNA for the CDR3 is TGTGCCAGCAGCTTATTCAAGCCAGACACTGAAGCTTTCTTT. This codes for CASSLFKPDTEAFF.

The chain couples TRBV15 to TRBJ2-3; 12 positions agree with TRBD1. Germline values: CDR1 LNHNV, CDR2 YYDKDF (reference sequence). Losses at the gene ends were 5 bases for V and 2 bases for J; bases not matched to a gene: 8. The CDR3 spans 17 residues. DNA for the CDR3: TGTGCCACCAGCGGGTTCCGGGACAGGGGGCCCACAGATACGCAGTATTTT. The encoded protein is CATSGFRDRGPTDTQYF.

The chain combines TRBV20-1 with TRBJ2-1; 11 bases map to TRBD2. CDR1 is DFQATT and CDR2 is SNEGSKA in the germline V gene (reference sequence). The junction had 8 bases not matched to a gene; V was cut back by 7 bases and J by 9 bases. This CDR3 is 13 amino acids long. CDR3 loop: CSDGTSGRGEQFF. The DNA for the CDR3 is TGCAGTGACGGGACTAGCGGTCGGGGTGAGCAGTTCTTC.